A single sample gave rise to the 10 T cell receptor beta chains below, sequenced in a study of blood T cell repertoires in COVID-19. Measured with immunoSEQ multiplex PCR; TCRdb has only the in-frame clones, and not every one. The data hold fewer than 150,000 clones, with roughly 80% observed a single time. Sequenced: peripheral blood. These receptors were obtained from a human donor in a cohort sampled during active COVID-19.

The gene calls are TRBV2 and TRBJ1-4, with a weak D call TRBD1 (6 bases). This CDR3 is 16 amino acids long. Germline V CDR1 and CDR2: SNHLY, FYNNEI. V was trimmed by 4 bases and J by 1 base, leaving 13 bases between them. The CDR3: CASSGAGEGTNEKLFF. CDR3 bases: TGTGCCAGCAGTGGAGCAGGGGAGGGAACTAATGAAAAACTGTTTTTT.

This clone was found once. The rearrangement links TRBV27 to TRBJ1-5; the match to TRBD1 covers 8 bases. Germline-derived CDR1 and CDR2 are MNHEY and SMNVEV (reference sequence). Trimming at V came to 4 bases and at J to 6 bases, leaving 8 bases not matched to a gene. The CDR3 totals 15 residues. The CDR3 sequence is CASSSWTGRGQPQHF. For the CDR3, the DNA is TGTGCCAGCAGTTCCTGGACAGGGCGGGGTCAGCCCCAGCATTTT.

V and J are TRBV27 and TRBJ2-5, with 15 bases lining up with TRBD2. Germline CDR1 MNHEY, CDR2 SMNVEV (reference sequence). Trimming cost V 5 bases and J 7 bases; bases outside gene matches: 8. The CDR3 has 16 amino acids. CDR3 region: CASSPRTSGGVGTQYF. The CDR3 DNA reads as TGTGCCAGCAGTCCGAGGACTAGCGGGGGGGTGGGGACCCAGTACTTC.

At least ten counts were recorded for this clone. Written as DNA, the CDR3 is TGCGCCAGCAGCCGAGGGACAGGGCGGGAGACCCAGTACTTC. Amino acid sequence: CASSRGTGRETQYF. The chain couples TRBV4-1 to TRBJ2-5; 9 nucleotides align to TRBD1. The CDR3 is 14 amino acids. Germline V gene sequence: CDR1 MGHRA, CDR2 YSYEKL. J lost 5 bases, V lost 4 bases, and 5 bases had no gene match.

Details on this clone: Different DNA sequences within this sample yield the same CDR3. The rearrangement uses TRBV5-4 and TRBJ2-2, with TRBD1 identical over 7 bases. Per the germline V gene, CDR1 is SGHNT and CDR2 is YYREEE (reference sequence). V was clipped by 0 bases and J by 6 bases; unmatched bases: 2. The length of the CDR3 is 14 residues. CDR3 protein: CASSLDRGPGELFF. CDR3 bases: TGTGCCAGCAGCTTGGACAGGGGACCCGGGGAGCTGTTTTTT.

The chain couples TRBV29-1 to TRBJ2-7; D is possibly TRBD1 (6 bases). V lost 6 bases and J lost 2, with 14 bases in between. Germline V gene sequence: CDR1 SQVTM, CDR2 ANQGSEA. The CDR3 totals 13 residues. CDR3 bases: TGCAGCGTCCATACAGGGTGGCCCTACGAGCAGTACTTC. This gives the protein CSVHTGWPYEQYF.

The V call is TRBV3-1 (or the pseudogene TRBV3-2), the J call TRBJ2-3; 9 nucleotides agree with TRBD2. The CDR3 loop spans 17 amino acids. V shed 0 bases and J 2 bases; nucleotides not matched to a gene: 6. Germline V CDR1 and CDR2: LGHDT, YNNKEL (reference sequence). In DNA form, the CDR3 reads TGTGCCAGCAGCCAAGATGTCCAGCGGGGGGTCACAGATACGCAGTATTTT. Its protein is CASSQDVQRGVTDTQYF.

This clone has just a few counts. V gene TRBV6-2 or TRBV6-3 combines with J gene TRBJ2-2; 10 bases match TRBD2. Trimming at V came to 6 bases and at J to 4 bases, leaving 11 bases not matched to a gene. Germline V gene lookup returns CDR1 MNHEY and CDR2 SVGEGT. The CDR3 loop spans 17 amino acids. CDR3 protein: CASSNPLAGYGTGELFF. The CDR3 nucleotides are TGTGCCAGCAGCAACCCACTAGCGGGGTACGGCACCGGGGAGCTGTTTTTT.

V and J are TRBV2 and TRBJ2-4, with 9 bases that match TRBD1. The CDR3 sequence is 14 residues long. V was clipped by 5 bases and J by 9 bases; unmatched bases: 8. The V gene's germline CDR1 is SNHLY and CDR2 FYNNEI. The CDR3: CASSPNRGLGIQYF. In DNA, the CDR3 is TGTGCCAGCAGTCCGAACAGGGGGCTCGGCATTCAGTACTTC.

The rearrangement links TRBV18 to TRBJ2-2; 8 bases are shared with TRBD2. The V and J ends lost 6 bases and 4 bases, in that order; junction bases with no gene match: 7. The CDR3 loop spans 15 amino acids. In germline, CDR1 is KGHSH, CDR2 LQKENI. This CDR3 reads CASSTGGRSTGELFF. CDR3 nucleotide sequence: TGTGCCAGCTCGACGGGGGGGCGCAGCACCGGGGAGCTGTTTTTT.